This record concerns one T cell receptor beta chain sequence. Antigen specificity is unknown. Donors likely had unrecorded immune exposures despite being nominally healthy when sampled. This entry is derived from a study of cytomegalovirus exposure and HLA in healthy donors. Study conclusions and caveats: TRBV6-2, TRBV6-3 and other indistinguishable V segments were excluded.

The PCR ran on 60 Vbeta and 13 Jbeta primers. Authors' analysis steps: Roughly 12 million shared chains were among some 75 million unique TCR beta chains counted in a later analysis. Sequenced by immunoSEQ multiplex PCR; TCRdb stores in-frame clones only, minus some. For V, J and clone size, that table is used; D and trimming come from the DNA. Altogether around 150,000 clones are present, about three quarters being singletons, with the ten largest covering 3.1%. V trimming: 3 bases; J trimming: 4 bases; junction bases outside the gene matches: 1. Germline V gene data show CDR1 as SGHRS and CDR2 as YFSETQ. The CDR3 is 12 residues long.

The clonotype comes from a woman in her forties in good health and CMV-seronegative. The chain has TRBV5-1 and TRBJ2-7; 7 bases align to TRBD1. Sequenced sample: PBMCs. The CDR3 loop is CASSSGQYEQYF. As DNA, the CDR3 is TGCGCCAGCAGCTCGGGACAGTACGAGCAGTACTTC.